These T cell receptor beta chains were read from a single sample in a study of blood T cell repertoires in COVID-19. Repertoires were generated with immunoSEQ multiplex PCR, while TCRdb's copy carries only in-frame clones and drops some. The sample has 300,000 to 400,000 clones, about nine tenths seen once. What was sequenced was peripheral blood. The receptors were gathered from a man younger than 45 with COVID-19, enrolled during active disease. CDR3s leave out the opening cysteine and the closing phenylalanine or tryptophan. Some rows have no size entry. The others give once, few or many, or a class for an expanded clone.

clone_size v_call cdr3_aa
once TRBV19 ASGTGRNLNSPLH
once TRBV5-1 ASSLVSGGPESTDTQY
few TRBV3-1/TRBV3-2 ASSQQGASARNYGYT
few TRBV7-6 ASSFPSGRAHNEQF
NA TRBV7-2 ASSLLVSSYEQY
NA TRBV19 ASSISGRAPLH
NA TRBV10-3 AISEAAWGSNTEAF
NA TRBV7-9 ASSLGQSNEKLF
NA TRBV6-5 ASHIAGGETQY
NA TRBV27 ASSKPTGVRTGELF
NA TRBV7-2 ASSPRPRGNTIY
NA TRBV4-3 ASSQEGTGSYNSPLH
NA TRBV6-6 ASRPGQGSGGNTIY